This record covers a single T cell receptor (beta chain). Its recognized antigen is unknown. One base away there is no much larger clone; base qualities are not given. This record belongs to a study of OX40 agonist ivuxolimab in advanced cancers. For context, the study as a whole: Ivuxolimab, which targeted the costimulatory receptor OX40 (CD134), was an agonistic, fully human IgG2 monoclonal antibody. Intravenous ivuxolimab was administered to patients every 2 weeks at six dose levels: 0.01, 0.1, 0.3, 1.5, 3 and 10 mg/kg. Among the approximately 54 dose-escalation patients, around 19 had hepatocellular carcinoma, roughly 15 melanoma, 9 renal cell carcinoma and 9 head and neck cancer. A male proportion of nearly 85% and a mean age of approximately 58 years, ranging from about 23 to 90, were recorded for the dose-escalation cohort. Prior anti-PD-1, anti-PD-L1 or anti-CTLA-4 therapy was permitted, and checkpoint inhibitors had been received by 40% to 50% of dose-escalation patients. Three dose-escalation patients achieved partial responses, one with hepatocellular carcinoma and two with cutaneous melanoma. The point of sequencing TCRbeta in the periphery was to test whether ivuxolimab changed TCR sequence diversity and drove clonal T-cell expansion. The paper reports the monotherapy dose-escalation portion (N = 52 patients) of the phase I ivuxolimab trial. The research as a whole found: After ivuxolimab, expanded clones were on average more numerous among CD8+ T cells than among CD4+ T cells. At doses of 0.1 to 3.0 mg/kg, clonal expansion of both CD4+ and CD8+ T cells in blood was seen between baseline and week 6. Low levels of normalized T-cell clonal expansion were also seen in some nonresponding patients. Partial responders in the 0.1-3.0 mg/kg groups had among the lowest normalized peripheral clonal expansion, especially among CD8+ T cells. Which antigens the clonally expanded peripheral T cells were specific for was not determined.

Genomic DNA was isolated from the sorted cells so that the TCRbeta CDR3 region could be sequenced. The immunoSEQ Assay was used to sequence the TCRbeta CDR3 regions. In its TCRdb copy, this immuneACCESS table keeps in-frame sequences only and misses some clones. Where compared with another copy, unresolved V genes explain less than half of these, and the others have no known cause. The sample table holds about 17,000 clones, of which roughly 75% were seen once. About a quarter of the sample belongs to the ten largest clones. Patients with autoimmune disease history or receiving systemic immunosuppression were excluded from the trial. Peripheral blood for TCR sequencing was drawn from every dose cohort at baseline, at cycle 4 day 1 and at cycle 7 day 1. The samples were drawn from a first-in-human, open-label, multicenter phase I dose-escalation trial of ivuxolimab. Adults with locally advanced or metastatic head and neck squamous cell, hepatocellular, melanoma or renal cell carcinoma were enrolled in the trial. CD4+ and CD8+ T cells were sorted separately from peripheral blood before TCR sequencing.

The germline V and J ends show losses of 3 bases and 4 bases respectively, and no gene match explains 10 bases of the junction. CDR1 and CDR2 (LNHDA, SQIVND) derive from the germline V gene (reference sequence). The cysteine opens and the phenylalanine closes a CDR3 of 17 amino acids. The entry retains the CDR3 DNA only, 51 bases that are in frame from base 1. This receptor was identified in an adult with an advanced solid tumor such as melanoma, head and neck, liver or kidney cancer. This receptor chain uses TRBV19 and TRBJ1-4; 8 middle bases align to TRBD1. The sequencing used CD4+ or CD8+ T cells sorted from blood, collected in a trial of the OX40 agonist ivuxolimab. The DNA sequence is given as TGTGCCAGTAGTATCTCTTTCGGCAGGGGGCTTAATGAAAAACTGTTTTTT. This codes for CASSISFGRGLNEKLFF.